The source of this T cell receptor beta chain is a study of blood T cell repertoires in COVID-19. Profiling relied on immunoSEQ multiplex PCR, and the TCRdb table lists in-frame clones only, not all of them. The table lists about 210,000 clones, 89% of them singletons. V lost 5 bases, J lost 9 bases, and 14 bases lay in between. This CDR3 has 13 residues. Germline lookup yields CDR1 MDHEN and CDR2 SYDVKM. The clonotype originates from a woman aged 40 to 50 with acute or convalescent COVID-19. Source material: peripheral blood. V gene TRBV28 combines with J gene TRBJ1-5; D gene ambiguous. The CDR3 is CASSRRESRPQHF. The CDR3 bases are TGTGCCAGCAGTCGGAGGGAGTCGCGGCCCCAGCATTTT.